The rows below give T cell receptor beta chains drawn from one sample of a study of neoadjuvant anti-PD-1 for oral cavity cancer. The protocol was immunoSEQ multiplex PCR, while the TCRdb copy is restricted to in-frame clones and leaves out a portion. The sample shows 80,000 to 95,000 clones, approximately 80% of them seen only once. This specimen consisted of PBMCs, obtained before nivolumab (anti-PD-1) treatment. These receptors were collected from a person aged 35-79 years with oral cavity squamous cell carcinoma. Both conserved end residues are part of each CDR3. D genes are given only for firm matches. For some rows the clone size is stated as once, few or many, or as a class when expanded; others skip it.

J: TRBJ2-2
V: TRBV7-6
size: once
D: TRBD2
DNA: TGTGCCAGCAGCCCGGGACTAGCGGGAGGGCTTGGCACCGGGGAGCTGTTTTTT
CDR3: CASSPGLAGGLGTGELFF

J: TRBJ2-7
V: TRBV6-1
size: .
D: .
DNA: TGTGCCAGCAGTGGCGACTTTAGCTCCTACGAGCAGTACTTC
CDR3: CASSGDFSSYEQYF

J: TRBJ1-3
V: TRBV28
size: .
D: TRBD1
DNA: TGTGCCAGCAGTCCTGGGACAGGCTCTGGAAACACCATATATTTT
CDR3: CASSPGTGSGNTIYF

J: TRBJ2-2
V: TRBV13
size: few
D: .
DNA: TGTGCCAGCAGCTTAGGTCCGGACACGTACACCGGGGAGCTGTTTTTT
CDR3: CASSLGPDTYTGELFF

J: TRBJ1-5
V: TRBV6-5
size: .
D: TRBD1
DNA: TGTGCCAGCAGCCGACAGGGTGGAAGCAATCAGCCCCAGCATTTT
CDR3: CASSRQGGSNQPQHF

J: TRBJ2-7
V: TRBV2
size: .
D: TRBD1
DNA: TGTGCCAGGGGGACAGGGATCCCCGAGCAGTACTTC
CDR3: CARGTGIPEQYF

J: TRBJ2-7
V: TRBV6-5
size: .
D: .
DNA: TGTGCCAGCAGTTCCGGACTCAGGGGCGAGCAGTACTTC
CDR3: CASSSGLRGEQYF

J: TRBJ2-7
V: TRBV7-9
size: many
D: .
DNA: TGTGCCAGCAGCCCTCGAGACTGGACCTACGAGCAGTACTTC
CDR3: CASSPRDWTYEQYF

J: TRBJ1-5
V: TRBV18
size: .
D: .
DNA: TGTGCCAGCTCACCTAATAGCAATCAGCCCCAGCATTTT
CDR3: CASSPNSNQPQHF

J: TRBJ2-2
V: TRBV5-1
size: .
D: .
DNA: TGCGCCAGCAGCTTGTTCTCTAGCGCGGGCACCGGGGAGCTGTTTTTT
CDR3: CASSLFSSAGTGELFF

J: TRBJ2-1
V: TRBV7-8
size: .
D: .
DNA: TGTGCCAGCAGCTTACGCGACAGGAGCTCCTACAATGAGCAGTTCTTC
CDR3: CASSLRDRSSYNEQFF

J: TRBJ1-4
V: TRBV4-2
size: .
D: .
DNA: TGTGCCAGCAGCCGCCAAGCACCCGCGACTAATGAAAAACTGTTTTTT
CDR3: CASSRQAPATNEKLFF

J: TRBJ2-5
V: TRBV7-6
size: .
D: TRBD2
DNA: TGTGCCAGCAGCGTAGGGAGCCTAGCGGGAGACCTAATGACCCAGTACTTC
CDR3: CASSVGSLAGDLMTQYF

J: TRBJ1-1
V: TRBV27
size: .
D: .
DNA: TGTGCCAGCAGCTCCACAGGCACTGAAGCTTTCTTT
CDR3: CASSSTGTEAFF

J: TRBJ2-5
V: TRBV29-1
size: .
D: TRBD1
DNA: TGCAGCGTGGGACAGCAGATTGCAGAGACCCAGTACTTC
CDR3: CSVGQQIAETQYF

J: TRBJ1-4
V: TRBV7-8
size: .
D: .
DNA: TGTGCCAGCAGCTTATATAGGCTGCCAACTAATGAAAAACTGTTTTTT
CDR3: CASSLYRLPTNEKLFF

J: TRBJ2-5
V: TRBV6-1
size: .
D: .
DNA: TGTGCCAGCAGTGAAGCCTTCGATAGCCAGACCCAGTACTTC
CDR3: CASSEAFDSQTQYF

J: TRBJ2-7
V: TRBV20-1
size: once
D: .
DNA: TGCAGTGCTAGGGATGTTTACGAGCAGTACTTC
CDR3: CSARDVYEQYF

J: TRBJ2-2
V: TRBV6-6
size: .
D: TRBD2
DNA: TGTGCCAGCCGCCTGAAGACTAGCGGCCCCTCGGGGGAGCTGTTTTTT
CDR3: CASRLKTSGPSGELFF

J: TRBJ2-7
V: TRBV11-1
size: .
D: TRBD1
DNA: TGTGCCAGCAGCTTAGCAGGCAGGGGGCGCGGGGAGCAGTACTTC
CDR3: CASSLAGRGRGEQYF

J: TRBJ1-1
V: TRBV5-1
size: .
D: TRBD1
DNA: TGCGCCAGCAGCTACGGGACAGGGATGAACACTGAAGCTTTCTTT
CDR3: CASSYGTGMNTEAFF

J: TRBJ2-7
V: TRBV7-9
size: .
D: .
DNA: TGTGCCAGCAGCTTAGAATGGGAGCAGTACTTC
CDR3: CASSLEWEQYF

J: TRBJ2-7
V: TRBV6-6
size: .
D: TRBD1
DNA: TGTGCCAGCAGTTTGACAGGGACCTACGAGCAGTACTTC
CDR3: CASSLTGTYEQYF

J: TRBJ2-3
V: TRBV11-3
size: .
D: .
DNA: TGTGCCAGCAGCTTTAGCCCGCCAGATACGCAGTATTTT
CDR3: CASSFSPPDTQYF

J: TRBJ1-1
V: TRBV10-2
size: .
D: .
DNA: TGCGCCAGCAGTGACGGGGGGGGCACTGAAGCTTTCTTT
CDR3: CASSDGGGTEAFF

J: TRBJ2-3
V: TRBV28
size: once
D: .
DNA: TGTGCCAGCAGCCACAGGGGGGGGCCGGCAGATACGCAGTATTTT
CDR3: CASSHRGGPADTQYF

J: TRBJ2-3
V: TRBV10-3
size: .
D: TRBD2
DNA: TGTGCCATCAGCGGGACTAGAACAGATACGCAGTATTTT
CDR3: CAISGTRTDTQYF

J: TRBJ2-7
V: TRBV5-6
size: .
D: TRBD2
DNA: TGTGCCAGCAGCTTGGCCCCTAGCGGGTACGAGCAGTACTTC
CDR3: CASSLAPSGYEQYF

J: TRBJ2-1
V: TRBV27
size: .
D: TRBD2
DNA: TGTGCCGCAATTCCAACCGGGACTAGCGGGAGGCGGGTTGAGCAGTTCTTC
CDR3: CAAIPTGTSGRRVEQFF

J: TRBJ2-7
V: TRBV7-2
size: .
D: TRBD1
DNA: TGTGCCAGCAGCTTCGGACAGGTCTACGAGCAGTACTTC
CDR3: CASSFGQVYEQYF

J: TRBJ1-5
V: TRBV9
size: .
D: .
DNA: TGTGCCAGCAGCGTAGAGACAGATTCAGATAGCAATCAGCCCCAGCATTTT
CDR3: CASSVETDSDSNQPQHF

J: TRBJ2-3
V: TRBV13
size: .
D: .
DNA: TGTGCCAGCAGCCCCGGCGGATCTCAGGGGACAGATACGCAGTATTTT
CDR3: CASSPGGSQGTDTQYF

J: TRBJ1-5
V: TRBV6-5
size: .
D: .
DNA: TGTGCCAGCAGCTATGGAGGGCAGGGGTCGCCCCAGCATTTT
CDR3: CASSYGGQGSPQHF

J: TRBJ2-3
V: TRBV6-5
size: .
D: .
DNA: TGTGCCAGCAGTTACTTTGAGGGCAGCACAGATACGCAGTATTTT
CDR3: CASSYFEGSTDTQYF

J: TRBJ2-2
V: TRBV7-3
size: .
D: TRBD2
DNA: TGTGCCAGCAGCCGACTAGCGGGAAACACCGGGGAGCTGTTTTTT
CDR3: CASSRLAGNTGELFF

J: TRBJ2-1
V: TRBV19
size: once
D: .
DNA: TGTGCCAGTAGTCCGAAGAACGGGACAACCCGGGGTGAGCAGTTCTTC
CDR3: CASSPKNGTTRGEQFF

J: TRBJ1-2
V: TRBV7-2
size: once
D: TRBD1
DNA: TGTGCCAGCAGCTCACAGGGGGACCTGGGCTACACCTTC
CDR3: CASSSQGDLGYTF

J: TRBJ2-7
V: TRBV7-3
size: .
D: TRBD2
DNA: TGTGCCAGCAGCTTATTAGGCGGGAGTATTTCCGAGCAGTACTTC
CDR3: CASSLLGGSISEQYF

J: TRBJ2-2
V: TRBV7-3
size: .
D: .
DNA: TGTGCCAGCAGCTTAGGCGGAGCCGGGGAGCTGTTTTTT
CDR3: CASSLGGAGELFF

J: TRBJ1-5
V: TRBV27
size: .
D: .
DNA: TGTGCCAGCAGTTTACAAGGGAGCAATCAGCCCCAGCATTTT
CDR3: CASSLQGSNQPQHF

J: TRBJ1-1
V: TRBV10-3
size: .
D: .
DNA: TGTGCCATCAGTGACTTGGTAGAAGCTTTCTTT
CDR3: CAISDLVEAFF

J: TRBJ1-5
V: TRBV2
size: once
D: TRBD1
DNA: TGTGCCAGCAGCTCCACAGGGGGAAGAGGGAGCAATCAGCCCCAGCATTTT
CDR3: CASSSTGGRGSNQPQHF

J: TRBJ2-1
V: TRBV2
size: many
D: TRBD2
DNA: TGTGCCAGCAGTGGTCTCCCTAGCGGGTTCTACAATGAGCAGTTCTTC
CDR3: CASSGLPSGFYNEQFF

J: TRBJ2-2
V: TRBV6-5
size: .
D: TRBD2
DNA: TGTGCCAGTCTCAGGACTAGCCCAACCACCGGGGAGCTGTTTTTT
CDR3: CASLRTSPTTGELFF

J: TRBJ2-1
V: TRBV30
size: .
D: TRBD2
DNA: TGTGCCTGGAGTCCGGGACTAGCGGGAGTCAATGAGCAGTTCTTC
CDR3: CAWSPGLAGVNEQFF

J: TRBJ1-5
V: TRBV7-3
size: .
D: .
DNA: TGTGCCAGCAGCCCTCCCGGCTGGGTAGATCAGCCCCAGCATTTT
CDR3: CASSPPGWVDQPQHF

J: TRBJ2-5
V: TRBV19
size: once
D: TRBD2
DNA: TGTGCCAGTAGTCCCCGGACTAGCGGGAGGTACCAAGAGACCCAGTACTTC
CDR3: CASSPRTSGRYQETQYF

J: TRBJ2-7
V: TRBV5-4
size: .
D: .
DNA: TGTGCCAGCAGCTTGCAGAGCTACGAGCAGTACTTC
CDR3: CASSLQSYEQYF

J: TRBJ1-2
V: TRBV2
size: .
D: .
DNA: TGTGCCAGCAGTGAAGCGCCACCCCGAAACTATGGCTACACCTTC
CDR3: CASSEAPPRNYGYTF

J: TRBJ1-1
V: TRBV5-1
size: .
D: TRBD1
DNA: TGCGCCAGCAGCTTAAGGGACAGGGGGAGCACTGAAGCTTTCTTT
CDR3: CASSLRDRGSTEAFF

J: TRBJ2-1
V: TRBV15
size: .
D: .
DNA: TGTGCCACCAGCAGAGCCCCTCCCGGACAGAAGATCAATGAGCAGTTCTTC
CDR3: CATSRAPPGQKINEQFF

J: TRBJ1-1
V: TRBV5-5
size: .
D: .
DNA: TGTGCCAGCAGCTTGTCCGAGACTGAAGCTTTCTTT
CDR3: CASSLSETEAFF

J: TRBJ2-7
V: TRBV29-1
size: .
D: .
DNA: TGCAGCGCCCGCGAGGGTAACTCCTACGAGCAGTACTTC
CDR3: CSAREGNSYEQYF

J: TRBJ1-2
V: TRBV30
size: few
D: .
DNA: TGTGCCTGGAGTAAATTCGGGGGAGACTATGGCTACACCTTC
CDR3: CAWSKFGGDYGYTF

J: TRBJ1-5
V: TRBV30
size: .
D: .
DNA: TGTGCCTGGAGTGTAAGAAATTCGGGGCCCCAGCATTTT
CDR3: CAWSVRNSGPQHF

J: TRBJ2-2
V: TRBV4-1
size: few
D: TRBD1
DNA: TGCGCCAGCAGCCAAGCTTCGGTGGGACAGACGAACACCGGGGAGCTGTTTTTT
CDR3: CASSQASVGQTNTGELFF

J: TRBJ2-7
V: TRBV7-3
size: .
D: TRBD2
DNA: TGTGCCAGCAGCTTAGAGGGCGGGAGATCGTACGAGCAGTACTTC
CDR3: CASSLEGGRSYEQYF

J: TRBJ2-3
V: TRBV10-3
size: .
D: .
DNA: TGTGCCATCAGTCCCGGGCTAACCGGGCTTACAGATACGCAGTATTTT
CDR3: CAISPGLTGLTDTQYF